The 27 T cell receptor beta chains in this list originate from one sample, sequenced in a study of blood T cell repertoires in COVID-19. The protocol was immunoSEQ multiplex PCR, while the TCRdb copy is restricted to in-frame clones and leaves out a portion. Among approximately 130,000 clones listed, roughly four fifths were seen once. Sequencing used PBMCs or T cells enriched from blood (not recorded which). The receptors here all came from a man aged 30 to 45 who had recovered from COVID-19.

The rearrangement joins TRBV5-4 to TRBJ1-1; D not certain. The V gene lost 3 bases and the J gene lost 2 bases, with 14 bases spanning the gap. Germline loops: CDR1 SGHNT, CDR2 YYREEE (reference sequence). The CDR3 is 15 amino acids. CDR3 bases: TGTGCCAGCAGCTCCCCCGTGGAGGGTAACACTGAAGCTTTCTTT. Translated: CASSSPVEGNTEAFF.

The genes are TRBV5-5 and TRBJ2-5; D perhaps matches TRBD1 (5 bases). Germline CDR1 is SGHKS and CDR2 is YYEKEE (reference sequence). Trimming removed 0 bases at V and 5 bases at J, with 14 bases between. The CDR3 loop spans 15 amino acids. This CDR3 reads CASSLGGRDWETQYF. The CDR3 region has the DNA TGTGCCAGCAGCTTGGGCGGCAGGGATTGGGAGACCCAGTACTTC.

The rearrangement links TRBV4-1 to TRBJ2-2; possibly TRBD1 for D (6 bases). The CDR3 covers 15 residues. CDR1 and CDR2 (germline): MGHRA, YSYEKL. Trimming shortened V by 0 bases and J by 1 base, and 6 bases separated the two germline ends. CDR3 region: CASSQEQGNTGELFF. CDR3 DNA sequence: TGCGCCAGCAGCCAAGAACAGGGGAACACCGGGGAGCTGTTTTTT.

The rearrangement links TRBV5-1 to TRBJ1-1, with TRBD1 matching over 7 bases. V shed 1 base, J shed 10 bases, and the junction held 10 bases outside the gene matches. The CDR3 runs 14 residues. Germline loops: CDR1 SGHRS, CDR2 YFSETQ. DNA for the CDR3: TGCGCCAGCAGCTTGAAACAGGGGCTTTTCGGAGCTTTCTTT. It yields the protein CASSLKQGLFGAFF.

The table lists this clone with a few counts. The chain employs TRBV3-1 (or the pseudogene TRBV3-2) and TRBJ1-1; TRBD1 is a possible D gene (5 bases). The CDR3 is made up of 13 amino acids. With 6 bases removed from V and 6 bases from J, the gap between germline ends came to 14 bases. The germline V gene has CDR1 LGHDT and CDR2 YNNKEL (reference sequence). CDR3 bases: TGTGCCAGCAGGAAGGGGAACGTCGCTGAAGCTTTCTTT. It specifies CASRKGNVAEAFF.

This clone was seen a few times. The chain combines TRBV20-1 with TRBJ1-5; the D gene is possibly TRBD1 (5 bases). Germline V lookup: CDR1 DFQATT, CDR2 SNEGSKA (reference sequence). V lost 3 bases to trimming and J lost 3 bases, with 12 bases between them. The CDR3 has 14 amino acids. The CDR3 coding sequence is TGCAGTGCTAGTGCCTCAGGGTCCAATCAGCCCCAGCATTTT. This codes for CSASASGSNQPQHF.

A word on this clone: Distinct nucleotide sequences in the sample also encode this CDR3. This sequence joins TRBV7-9 and TRBJ2-5; the match to TRBD2 covers 14 bases. Looked up from germline, CDR1 is SEHNR and CDR2 is FQNEAQ (reference sequence). The CDR3 contains 16 residues. V trimming: 1 base; J trimming: 2 bases; junction bases outside the gene matches: 0. The DNA of the CDR3 is TGTGCCAGCAGCTTAGGACTAGCGGGAGGGCAAGAGACCCAGTACTTC. This sequence encodes CASSLGLAGGQETQYF.

CDR3 protein: CASSLQGSYNEQFF. The CDR3, as DNA: TGTGCCAGCAGTTTACAGGGCTCCTACAATGAGCAGTTCTTC. The J gene is TRBJ2-1, the V gene TRBV27; TRBD1 might be the D (5 bases). V was shortened by 2 bases and J by 0 bases, with 5 bases between the two germline ends. The germline V gene has CDR1 MNHEY and CDR2 SMNVEV (reference sequence). The CDR3 is 14 amino acids.

V is TRBV7-9 and J is TRBJ1-2; 7 positions match TRBD1. Germline values: CDR1 SEHNR, CDR2 FQNEAQ (reference sequence). J was trimmed by 2 bases and V by 5 bases; bases with no gene match: 8. The CDR3 covers 15 residues. In nucleotides, the CDR3 is TGTGCCAGCAGCCTCCCACAGGGGAGGAACTATGGCTACACCTTC. Encoded protein: CASSLPQGRNYGYTF.

V is TRBV7-9 and J is TRBJ1-1; D is unresolved. The germline V and J ends were trimmed by 8 bases and 3 bases, with 10 bases remaining between them. Looked up from germline, CDR1 is SEHNR and CDR2 is FQNEAQ (reference sequence). CDR3 length equals 12 residues. The CDR3 DNA is TGTGCCAGCGCACACACATACACTGAAGCTTTCTTT. Translating gives CASAHTYTEAFF.

The rearrangement uses TRBV12-3 or TRBV12-4 and TRBJ1-5; the D gene is possibly TRBD1 (5 bases). The CDR3 is 13 amino acids. The ends were cut back, 6 bases at V and 5 bases at J, with 11 bases in the middle. The DNA for the CDR3 is TGTGCCAGCAGAGGGGCTGGCGATCAGCCCCAGCATTTT. Its protein is CASRGAGDQPQHF.

This clone was observed a few times. V is TRBV6-5 and J is TRBJ2-7; 8 bases are shared with TRBD2. This CDR3 is built from 15 residues. J gave up 6 bases and V 2 bases, and 9 bases lay outside the gene matches. CDR1 MNHEY and CDR2 SVGAGI come from the germline V gene. This CDR3 is CASSYRSGRGGEQYF. The CDR3 nucleotides are TGTGCCAGCAGTTACCGGAGCGGGAGAGGAGGCGAGCAGTACTTC.

V is TRBV27 and J is TRBJ1-2, with D perhaps matching TRBD1 (6 bases). The CDR3 contains 16 residues. CDR1 is MNHEY, CDR2 SMNVEV, per germline (reference sequence). With 5 bases removed from V and 1 base from J, the gap between germline ends came to 17 bases. CDR3 coding DNA: TGTGCCAGCAGTCCCGGGACATCGCCTCTTAACTATGGCTACACCTTC. It yields the protein CASSPGTSPLNYGYTF.

CDR3 loop: CASRNGRGPGNQPQHF. CDR3 in DNA: TGTGCAAGTCGCAACGGGCGGGGGCCGGGCAATCAGCCCCAGCATTTT. The chain recombines TRBV12-2 with TRBJ1-5. TRBV12-2 is annotated as a pseudogene. The CDR3 totals 16 residues.

The rearrangement uses TRBV6-5 and TRBJ1-2, with D perhaps TRBD1 (5 bases). The CDR3 is made up of 16 amino acids. Trimming cost V 2 bases and J 0 bases, with 13 bases left between them. Per germline, CDR1 MNHEY and CDR2 SVGAGI. The CDR3 DNA sequence: TGTGCCAGCAGTTACGACCCGGACACCCCTAACTATGGCTACACCTTC. Protein product: CASSYDPDTPNYGYTF.

The genes are TRBV6-5 and TRBJ1-2, with D possibly matching TRBD1 (5 bases). V lost 6 bases to trimming and J lost 5 bases, with 16 bases between them. Per germline, CDR1 MNHEY and CDR2 SVGAGI. The CDR3 spans 14 residues. The CDR3 nucleotides are TGTGCCAGCAGGGCGGGGGGGTCTCCGTATGGCTACACCTTC. It is translated as CASRAGGSPYGYTF.

The genes are TRBV2 and TRBJ2-2; 7 bases map to TRBD2. This CDR3 contains 16 residues. J was trimmed by 0 bases and V by 6 bases; bases with no gene match: 7. CDR1 is SNHLY and CDR2 is FYNNEI in the germline V gene. CDR3 amino acids: CASRGTGGTNTGELFF. The CDR3 DNA is TGTGCCAGCAGGGGCACGGGGGGAACGAACACCGGGGAGCTGTTTTTT.

The chain has TRBV19 and TRBJ1-5, with 8 bases matching TRBD1. The CDR3 loop spans 14 amino acids. The V gene end was trimmed by 5 bases and the J gene end by 5 bases; junction bases not matched to a gene: 5. In germline, CDR1 is LNHDA, CDR2 SQIVND (reference sequence). The CDR3 sequence is CASSSRGLDQPQHF. The CDR3 DNA is TGTGCCAGTAGTTCCAGGGGGCTCGATCAGCCCCAGCATTTT. The full variable domain, with the rest looked up from reference TRBV19 and TRBJ1-5, is DGGITQSPKYLFRKEGQNVTLSCEQNLNHDAMYWYRQDPGQGLRLIYYSQIVNDFQKGDIAEGYSVSREKKESFPLTVTSAQKNPTAFYLCASSSRGLDQPQHFGDGTRLSIL.

The CDR3 protein is CASSLPGQGVSSPLHF. The CDR3 region has the DNA TGTGCCAGCAGCTTACCGGGACAGGGGGTCAGTTCACCCCTCCACTTT. V is TRBV5-5 and J is TRBJ1-6; 11 nucleotides agree with TRBD1. CDR3 length: 16 amino acids. Germline values: CDR1 SGHKS, CDR2 YYEKEE (reference sequence). Trimming at V came to 2 bases and at J to 9 bases, leaving 7 bases not matched to a gene.

In its sample, this clone was seen once. The CDR3 coding sequence is TGCGCCAGCAGCTTTGGGACTGGAGTCGAGCAGTACTTC. Translation: CASSFGTGVEQYF. J is TRBJ2-7 and V is TRBV5-1; possibly TRBD2 for D (6 bases). From germline, CDR1 is SGHRS and CDR2 YFSETQ. The germline V and J ends were trimmed by 2 bases and 6 bases, with 12 bases remaining between them. The CDR3 totals 13 residues. Looking up the rest from reference TRBV5-1 and TRBJ2-7 gives the full variable domain: KAGVTQTPRYLIKTRGQQVTLSCSPISGHRSVSWYQQTPGQGLQFLFEYFSETQRNKGNFPGRFSGRQFSNSRSEMNVSTLELGDSALYLCASSFGTGVEQYFGPGTRLTVT.

This sequence joins TRBV5-4 and TRBJ2-3, with D perhaps TRBD2 (7 bases). CDR1 is SGHNT, CDR2 YYREEE, per germline (reference sequence). The length of the CDR3 is 16 residues. V gave up 6 bases and J gave up 2 bases, with 19 bases separating them. CDR3 DNA: TGTGCCAGCACCCCATCGAGGGGGAGGGCCACAGATACGCAGTATTTT. Its protein is CASTPSRGRATDTQYF.

The CDR3, as DNA: TGTGCCAGCAGCCCCCAACAGGGGGTGTTGGGTGGCTACACCTTC. Encoded protein: CASSPQQGVLGGYTF. The V call is TRBV7-8, the J call TRBJ1-2, with TRBD1 identical over 8 bases. V shed 5 bases and J 7 bases; nucleotides not matched to a gene: 12. The CDR3 is made up of 15 amino acids. Per germline, CDR1 SGHVS and CDR2 FQNEAQ.

V and J are TRBV7-2 and TRBJ2-3; 7 bases fit TRBD2. Germline values: CDR1 SGHTA, CDR2 FQGNSA. J lost 3 bases, V lost 2 bases, and 11 bases had no gene match. This CDR3 is built from 17 residues. The CDR3 is CASSLISGGSRTDTQYF. DNA for the CDR3: TGTGCCAGCAGCTTAATCTCGGGCGGGAGTCGAACAGATACGCAGTATTTT. Together with reference TRBV7-2 and TRBJ2-3, the CDR3 gives the full variable domain: GAGVSQSPSNKVTEKGKDVELRCDPISGHTALYWYRQSLGQGLEFLIYFQGNSAPDKSGLPSDRFSAERTGGSVSTLTIQRTQQEDSAVYLCASSLISGGSRTDTQYFGPGTRLTVL.

The genes are TRBV5-4 and TRBJ1-3; the match to TRBD1 covers 8 bases. This CDR3 contains 15 residues. Trimming cost V 4 bases and J 3 bases; bases outside gene matches: 6. Germline V gene data show CDR1 as SGHNT and CDR2 as YYREEE (reference sequence). The CDR3 reads CASSLQGASGNTIYF. CDR3 DNA: TGTGCCAGCAGCCTCCAGGGGGCAAGTGGAAACACCATATATTTT.

The rearrangement joins TRBV5-8 to TRBJ2-1; 8 positions agree with TRBD2. This CDR3 is 17 amino acids long. The V gene's germline CDR1 is SGHTS and CDR2 YDEGEE. J gave up 3 bases and V 0 bases, and 8 bases lay outside the gene matches. CDR3 residues: CASSLASALAGYNEQFF. DNA for the CDR3: TGTGCCAGCAGCTTGGCCTCGGCGCTAGCGGGCTACAATGAGCAGTTCTTC.

This clone has more than one count but fewer than ten. The chain links TRBV6-2 or TRBV6-3 to TRBJ2-7, with D possibly being TRBD1 (6 bases). V was pared by 5 bases and J by 5 bases, with 19 bases between. CDR3 size: 15 residues. Looked up from germline, CDR1 is MNHEY and CDR2 is SVGEGT. The CDR3 loop reads CASSNPGAGVDEQYV. For the CDR3, the DNA is TGTGCCAGCAGTAACCCCGGGGCAGGGGTGGACGAGCAGTACGTC.

The V call is TRBV9, the J call TRBJ1-3; D gene uncertain. This CDR3 is 14 amino acids long. V dropped 6 bases and J dropped 2 bases, with 12 bases sitting between them. CDR1 is SGDLS, CDR2 YYNGEE, per germline. CDR3 loop: CASTPGLTGNTIYF. The CDR3 DNA is TGTGCCAGCACACCGGGTCTAACTGGAAACACCATATATTTT.